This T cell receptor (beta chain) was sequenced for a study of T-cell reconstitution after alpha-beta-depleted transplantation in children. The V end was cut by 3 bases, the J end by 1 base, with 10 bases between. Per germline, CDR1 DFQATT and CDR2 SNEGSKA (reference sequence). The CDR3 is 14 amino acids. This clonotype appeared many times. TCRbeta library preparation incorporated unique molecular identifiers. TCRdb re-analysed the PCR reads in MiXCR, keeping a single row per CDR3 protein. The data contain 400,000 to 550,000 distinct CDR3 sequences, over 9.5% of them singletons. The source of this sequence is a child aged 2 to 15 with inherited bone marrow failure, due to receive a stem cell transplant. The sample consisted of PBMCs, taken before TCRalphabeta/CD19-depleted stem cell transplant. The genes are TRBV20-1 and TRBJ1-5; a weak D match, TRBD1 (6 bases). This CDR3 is CSASQGLSNQPQHF. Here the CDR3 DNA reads TGCAGTGCTAGTCAGGGGCTAAGCAATCAGCCCCAGCATTTT.